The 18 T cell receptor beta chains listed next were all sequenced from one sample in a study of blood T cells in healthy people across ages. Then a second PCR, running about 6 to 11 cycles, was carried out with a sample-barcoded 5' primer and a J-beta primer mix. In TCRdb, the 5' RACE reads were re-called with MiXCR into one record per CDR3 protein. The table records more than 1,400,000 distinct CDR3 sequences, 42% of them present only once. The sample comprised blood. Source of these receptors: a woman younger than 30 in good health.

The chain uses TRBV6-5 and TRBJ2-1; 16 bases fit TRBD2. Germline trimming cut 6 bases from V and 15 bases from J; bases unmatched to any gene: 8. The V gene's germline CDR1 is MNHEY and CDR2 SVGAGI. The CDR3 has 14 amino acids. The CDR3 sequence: CASRPGLAGGQGFF. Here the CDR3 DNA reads TGTGCCAGCAGGCCGGGACTAGCGGGGGGGCAGGGGTTCTTC.

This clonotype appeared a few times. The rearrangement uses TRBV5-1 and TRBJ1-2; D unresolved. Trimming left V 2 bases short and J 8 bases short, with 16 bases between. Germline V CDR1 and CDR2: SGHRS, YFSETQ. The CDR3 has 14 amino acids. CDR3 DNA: TGCGCCAGCAGCTTCTCCGGGTCACCGAGCGGCTACACCTTC. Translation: CASSFSGSPSGYTF.

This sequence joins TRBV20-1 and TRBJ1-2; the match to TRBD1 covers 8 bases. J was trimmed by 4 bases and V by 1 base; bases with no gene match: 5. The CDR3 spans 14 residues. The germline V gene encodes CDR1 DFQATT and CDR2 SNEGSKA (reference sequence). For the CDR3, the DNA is TGCAGTGCTAGAGGGACAGGGTTTAGCTATGGCTACACCTTC. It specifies CSARGTGFSYGYTF.

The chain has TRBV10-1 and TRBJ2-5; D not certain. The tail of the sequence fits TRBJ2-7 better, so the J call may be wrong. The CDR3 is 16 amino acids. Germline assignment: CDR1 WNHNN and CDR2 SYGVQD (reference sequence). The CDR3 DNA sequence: TGCGCCAGCCAATTCTTATACGACCGGGCCCCCTACGAGCAGTACTTC. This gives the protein CASQFLYDRAPYEQYF.

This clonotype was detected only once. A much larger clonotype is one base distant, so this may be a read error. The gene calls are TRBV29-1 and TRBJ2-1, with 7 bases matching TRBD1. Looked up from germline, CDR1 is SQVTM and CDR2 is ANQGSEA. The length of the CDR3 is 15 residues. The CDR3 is CGVELDDRATNEQFF. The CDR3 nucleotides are TGCGGCGTTGAACTTGACGACAGGGCTACCAATGAGCAGTTCTTC.

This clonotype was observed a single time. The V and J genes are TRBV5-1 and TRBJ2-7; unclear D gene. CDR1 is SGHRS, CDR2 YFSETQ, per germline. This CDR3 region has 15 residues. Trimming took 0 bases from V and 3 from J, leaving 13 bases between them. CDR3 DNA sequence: TGCGCCAGCAGCTTGGCCTGGCAGGCCAACTACGAGCAGTACTTC. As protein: CASSLAWQANYEQYF.

Here the CDR3 reads CASSVGDYNSPLHF. DNA for the CDR3: TGCGCCAGCAGTGTTGGAGATTATAATTCACCCCTCCACTTT. The V gene is TRBV10-1, the J gene TRBJ1-6; D is uncertain. Between the trimmed V and J ends, which lost 4 bases and 4 bases, there was a span of 8 bases. This CDR3 region has 14 residues. The germline V gene encodes CDR1 WNHNN and CDR2 SYGVQD (reference sequence).

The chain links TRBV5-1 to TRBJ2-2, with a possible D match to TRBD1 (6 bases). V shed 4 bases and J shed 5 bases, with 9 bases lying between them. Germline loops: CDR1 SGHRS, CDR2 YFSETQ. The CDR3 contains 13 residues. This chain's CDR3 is CASSAGETGELFF. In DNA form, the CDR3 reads TGCGCCAGCAGCGCAGGGGAGACCGGGGAGCTGTTTTTT.

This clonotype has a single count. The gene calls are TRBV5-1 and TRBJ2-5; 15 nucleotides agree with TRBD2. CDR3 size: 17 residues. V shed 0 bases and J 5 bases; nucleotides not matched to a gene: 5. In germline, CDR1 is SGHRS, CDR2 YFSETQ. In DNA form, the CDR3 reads TGCGCCAGCAGCTTGGATGGACTAGCGGGAGGGCTGGAGACCCAGTACTTC. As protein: CASSLDGLAGGLETQYF.

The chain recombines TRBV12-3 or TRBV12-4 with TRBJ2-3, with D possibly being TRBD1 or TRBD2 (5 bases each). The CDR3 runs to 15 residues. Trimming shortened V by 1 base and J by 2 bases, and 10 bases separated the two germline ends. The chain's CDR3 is CASSLVGDHTDTQYF. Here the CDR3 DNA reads TGTGCCAGCAGTTTAGTCGGGGACCACACAGATACGCAGTATTTT.

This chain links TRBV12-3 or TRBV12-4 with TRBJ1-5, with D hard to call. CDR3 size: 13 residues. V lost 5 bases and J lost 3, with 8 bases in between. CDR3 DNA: TGTGCCAGCAGTGGGTTCCCCAATCAGCCCCAGCATTTT. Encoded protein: CASSGFPNQPQHF.

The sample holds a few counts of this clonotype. The CDR3 region is CASSAHLGRTDYGYTF. In DNA, the CDR3 is TGTGCCAGCAGTGCCCATTTGGGCCGGACAGACTATGGCTACACCTTC. The rearrangement joins TRBV28 to TRBJ1-2, with D perhaps matching TRBD1 (6 bases). With 5 bases removed from V and 3 bases from J, the gap between germline ends came to 19 bases. Germline V gene lookup returns CDR1 MDHEN and CDR2 SYDVKM. This CDR3 contains 16 residues.

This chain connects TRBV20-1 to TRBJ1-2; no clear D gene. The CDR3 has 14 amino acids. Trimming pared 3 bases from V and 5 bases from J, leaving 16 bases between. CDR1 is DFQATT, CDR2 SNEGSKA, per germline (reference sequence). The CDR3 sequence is CSASTRTAKYGYTF. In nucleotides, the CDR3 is TGCAGTGCTAGCACCCGGACGGCGAAATATGGCTACACCTTC.

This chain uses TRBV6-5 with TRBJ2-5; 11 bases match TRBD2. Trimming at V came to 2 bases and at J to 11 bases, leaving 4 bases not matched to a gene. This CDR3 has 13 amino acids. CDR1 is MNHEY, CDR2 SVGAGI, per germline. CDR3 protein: CASSYVLAGAQYF. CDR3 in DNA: TGTGCCAGCAGTTACGTACTAGCGGGGGCACAGTACTTC.

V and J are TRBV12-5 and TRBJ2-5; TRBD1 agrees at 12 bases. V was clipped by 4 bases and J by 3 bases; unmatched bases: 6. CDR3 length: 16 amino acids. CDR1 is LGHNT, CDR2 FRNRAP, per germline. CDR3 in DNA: TGTGCTAGTGGTTCGGGGACAGGGGGCTCCGAAGAGACCCAGTACTTC. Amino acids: CASGSGTGGSEETQYF. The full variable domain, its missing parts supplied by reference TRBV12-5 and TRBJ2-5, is DARVTQTPRHKVTEMGQEVTMRCQPILGHNTVFWYRQTMMQGLELLAYFRNRAPLDDSGMPKDRFSAEMPDATLATLKIQPSEPRDSAVYFCASGSGTGGSEETQYFGPGTRLLVL.

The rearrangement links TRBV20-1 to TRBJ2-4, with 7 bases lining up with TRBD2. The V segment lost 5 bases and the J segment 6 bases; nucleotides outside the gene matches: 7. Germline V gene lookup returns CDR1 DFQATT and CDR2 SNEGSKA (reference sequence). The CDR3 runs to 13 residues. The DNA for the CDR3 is TGCAGTGCTTCCGGGGAGCGGGGAAACATTCAGTACTTC. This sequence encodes CSASGERGNIQYF.

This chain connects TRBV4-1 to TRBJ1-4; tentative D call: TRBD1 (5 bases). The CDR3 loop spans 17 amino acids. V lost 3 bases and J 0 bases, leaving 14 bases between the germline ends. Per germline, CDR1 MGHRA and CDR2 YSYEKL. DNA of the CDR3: TGCGCCAGCAGCCAGACGTCCGGGGGTCCAACTAATGAAAAACTGTTTTTT. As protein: CASSQTSGGPTNEKLFF.

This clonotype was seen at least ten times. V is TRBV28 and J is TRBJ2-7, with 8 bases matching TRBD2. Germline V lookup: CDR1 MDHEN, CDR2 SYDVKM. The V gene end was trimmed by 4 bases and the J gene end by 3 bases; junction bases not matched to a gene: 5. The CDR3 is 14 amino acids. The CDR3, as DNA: TGTGCCAGCAGTTCCGGGACTAGGGGCTACGAGCAGTACTTC. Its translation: CASSSGTRGYEQYF.